This T cell receptor beta chain originates from a study of blood T cells in healthy people across ages. Of note for this clonotype: The target antigen is unknown.

CDR3 length equals 13 residues. After removal of 6 bases from V and 5 bases from J, the junction contained 3 bases not matched to a gene. The germline gives CDR1 SGHRS, CDR2 YFSETQ. Study observations and caveats: Roughly linear declines in TCR beta diversity per million T cells occurred with age.

Sample-barcoded 5' priming and a J-beta primer mix drove a second PCR of about 6 to 12 cycles. Each cDNA molecule carried a tag from a template-switch adaptor that contained 12 random nucleotides. Each of the samples gave a minimum of 2.5 million paired-end reads that contained CDR3. TCRdb processed the 5' RACE reads anew with MiXCR; each CDR3 protein has one entry. The sample lists around 800,000 distinct CDR3 sequences; under 55% were seen once. Each individual donor underwent a draw of ten milliliters of peripheral blood. The chain employs TRBV5-1 and TRBJ2-1, with 9 bases identical to TRBD1. Material for sequencing was blood. The clonotype comes from a man in his sixties in good health. In DNA form, the CDR3 reads TGCGCCAGCACCGGGACAGGGAACAATGAGCAGTTCTTC. As protein: CASTGTGNNEQFF.